The 9 T cell receptor beta chains below were found in one sample sequenced in a study of shared clonotypes between healthy human individuals. Here immunoSEQ multiplex PCR was the method, and the copy in TCRdb shows in-frame clones only, minus some. The table has fewer than 1.8 million clones, 98% to 99% seen once. Sequencing was performed on naive CD4+ T cells sorted from blood. Sample subset: CD45RA+ positively selected. Receptors were obtained from a man in his thirties or forties in good health.

The rearrangement links TRBV2 to TRBJ2-7; 8 positions match TRBD1. Germline V gives CDR1 SNHLY, CDR2 FYNNEI. The CDR3 is made up of 12 amino acids. Losses at the gene ends were 6 bases for V and 4 bases for J; bases not matched to a gene: 2. In DNA, the CDR3 is TGTGCCAGCAGCTACAGGGGGTACGAGCAGTACTTC. It codes for CASSYRGYEQYF.

The gene calls are TRBV5-1 and TRBJ2-3; no clear D gene. V was trimmed by 4 bases and J by 5 bases, leaving 17 bases between them. The CDR3 spans 15 residues. Looked up from germline, CDR1 is SGHRS and CDR2 is YFSETQ. The CDR3 nucleotides read TGCGCCAGCAGCACCGGCCAGTCCCTGAGAGATACGCAGTATTTT. This encodes CASSTGQSLRDTQYF.

The genes are TRBV5-6 and TRBJ1-5; no clear D. CDR3 length: 13 residues. Per germline, CDR1 SGHDT and CDR2 YYEEEE. V was cut by 2 bases and J by 9 bases, with 12 bases left in between. The CDR3 DNA reads TGTGCCAGCAGCTTAGTGTTGGGTGGGCCCCAGCATTTT. Residues: CASSLVLGGPQHF.

CDR3 sequence: CASSFGSGGELFF. DNA for the CDR3: TGCGCCAGCAGCTTTGGGTCTGGCGGGGAGCTGTTTTTT. V gene TRBV5-1 combines with J gene TRBJ2-2, with D unresolved. Trimming left V 2 bases short and J 7 bases short, with 9 bases between. The CDR3 loop spans 13 amino acids. CDR1 is SGHRS and CDR2 is YFSETQ in the germline V gene.

This clone was recorded once. This rearrangement joins TRBV5-4 to TRBJ2-4, with D possibly being TRBD2 (6 bases). This CDR3 has 15 residues. CDR1 and CDR2 (germline): SGHNT, YYREEE (reference sequence). V shed 4 bases and J shed 2 bases, with 13 bases lying between them. The CDR3 region has the DNA TGTGCCAGCAGCCCCGGAGGGGCTACCAAAAACATTCAGTACTTC. Its translation is CASSPGGATKNIQYF.

This sequence joins TRBV30 and TRBJ2-2, with 10 bases identical to TRBD2. The CDR3 runs 13 residues. Germline V gene sequence: CDR1 GTSNPN, CDR2 SVGIG (reference sequence). Unmatched junction bases numbered 5, after V lost 8 bases and J lost 5 bases. DNA of the CDR3: TGTGCCGTGTGGACTAGCGGTACCGGGGAGCTGTTTTTT. Amino acids: CAVWTSGTGELFF.

The V gene is TRBV27, the J gene TRBJ2-7; 7 nucleotides match TRBD2. This CDR3 contains 14 residues. J gave up 3 bases and V 3 bases, and 5 bases lay outside the gene matches. Germline V gene lookup returns CDR1 MNHEY and CDR2 SMNVEV (reference sequence). The CDR3 loop reads CASSFTGGRYEQYF. CDR3 DNA: TGTGCCAGCAGTTTTACGGGAGGACGCTACGAGCAGTACTTC.

CDR3 sequence (DNA): TGTGCCAGCTCACCAATCGCCCACTTAGGGGGTTTAAGGAATCAGCCCCAGCATTTT. Translated: CASSPIAHLGGLRNQPQHF. The chain employs TRBV18 and TRBJ1-5; weak D call: TRBD1 (6 bases). This CDR3 comprises 19 residues. V dropped 2 bases and J dropped 4 bases, with 24 bases sitting between them. From germline, CDR1 is KGHSH and CDR2 LQKENI.

The rearrangement links TRBV29-1 to TRBJ1-1, with D possibly matching TRBD1 (6 bases). CDR1 SQVTM and CDR2 ANQGSEA come from the germline V gene. This CDR3 has 11 amino acids. V lost 4 bases to trimming and J lost 6 bases, with 9 bases between them. This CDR3 reads CSVGDRPEAFF. The CDR3 DNA reads TGCAGCGTTGGCGACAGGCCTGAAGCTTTCTTT.